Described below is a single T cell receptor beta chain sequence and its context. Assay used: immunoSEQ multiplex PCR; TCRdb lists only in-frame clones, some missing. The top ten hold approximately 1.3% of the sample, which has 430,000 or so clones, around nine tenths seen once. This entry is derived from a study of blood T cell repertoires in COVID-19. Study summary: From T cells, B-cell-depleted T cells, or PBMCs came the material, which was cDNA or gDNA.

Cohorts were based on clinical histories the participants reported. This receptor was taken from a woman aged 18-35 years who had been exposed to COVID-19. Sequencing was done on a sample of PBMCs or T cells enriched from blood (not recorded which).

In nucleotides, the CDR3 is TGTGCCAGTACGATTGGTGGGGCTGGCTATGGCTACACCTTC. Protein: CASTIGGAGYGYTF. This sequence joins TRBV19 and TRBJ1-2, with D maybe TRBD1 (5 bases). V lost 7 bases, J lost 4 bases, and 16 bases lay in between. Germline V lookup: CDR1 LNHDA, CDR2 SQIVND (reference sequence). The CDR3 totals 14 residues.